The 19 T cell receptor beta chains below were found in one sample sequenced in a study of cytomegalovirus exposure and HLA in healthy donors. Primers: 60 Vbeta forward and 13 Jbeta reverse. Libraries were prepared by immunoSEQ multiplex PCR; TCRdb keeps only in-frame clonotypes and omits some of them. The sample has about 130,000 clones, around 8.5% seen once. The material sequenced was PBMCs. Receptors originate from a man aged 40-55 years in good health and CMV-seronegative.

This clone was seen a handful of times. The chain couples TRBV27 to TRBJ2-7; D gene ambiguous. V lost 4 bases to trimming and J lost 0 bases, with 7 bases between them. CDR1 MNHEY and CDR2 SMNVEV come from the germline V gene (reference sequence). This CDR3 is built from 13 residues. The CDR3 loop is CASSYSSSYEQYF. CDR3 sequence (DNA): TGTGCCAGCAGTTACTCTAGCTCCTACGAGCAGTACTTC.

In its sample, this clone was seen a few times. This chain's CDR3 is CASSQQGAGSSYNEQFF. The CDR3 nucleotides read TGTGCCAGCAGCCAACAGGGGGCGGGGAGCTCCTACAATGAGCAGTTCTTC. The chain couples TRBV13 to TRBJ2-1; 9 bases agree with TRBD1. Looked up from germline, CDR1 is PRHDT and CDR2 is FYEKMQ (reference sequence). The CDR3 runs to 17 residues. The J segment lost 0 bases and the V segment lost 5 bases, leaving 8 bases of the junction unmatched. The variable domain in full, with the rest retrieved from reference TRBV13 and TRBJ2-1, is AAGVIQSPRHLIKEKRETATLKCYPIPRHDTVYWYQQGPGQDPQFLISFYEKMQSDKGSIPDRFSAQQFSDYHSELNMSSLELGDSALYFCASSQQGAGSSYNEQFFGPGTRLTVL.

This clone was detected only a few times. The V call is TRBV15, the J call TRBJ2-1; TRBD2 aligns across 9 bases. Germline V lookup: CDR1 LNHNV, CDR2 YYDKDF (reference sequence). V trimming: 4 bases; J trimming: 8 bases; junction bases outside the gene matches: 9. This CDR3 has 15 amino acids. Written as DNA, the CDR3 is TGTGCCACCAGCATAACCAGCGGGGGGTGGGATGAGCAGTTCTTC. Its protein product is CATSITSGGWDEQFF.

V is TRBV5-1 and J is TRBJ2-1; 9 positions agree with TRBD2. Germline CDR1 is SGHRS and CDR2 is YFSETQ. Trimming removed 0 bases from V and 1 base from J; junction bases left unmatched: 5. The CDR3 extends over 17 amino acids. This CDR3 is CASSLDPSGVSYNEQFF. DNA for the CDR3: TGCGCCAGCAGCTTGGACCCTAGCGGGGTTTCCTACAATGAGCAGTTCTTC.

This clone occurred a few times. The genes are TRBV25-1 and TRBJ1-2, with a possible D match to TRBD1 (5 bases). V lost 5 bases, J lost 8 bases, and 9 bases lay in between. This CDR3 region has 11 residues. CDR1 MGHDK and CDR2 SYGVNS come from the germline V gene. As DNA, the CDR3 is TGTGCCAGCAGTTCAGGGCCCGGCTACACCTTC. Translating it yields CASSSGPGYTF.

DNA of the CDR3: TGTGCCAGTAGTAAAGGCCGGGACACCTCCTACGAGCAGTACTTC. Translation: CASSKGRDTSYEQYF. This chain uses TRBV19 with TRBJ2-7, with a tentative D call TRBD1 (6 bases). The CDR3 runs to 15 residues. CDR1 is LNHDA and CDR2 is SQIVND in the germline V gene (reference sequence). V dropped 4 bases and J dropped 0 bases, with 13 bases sitting between them.

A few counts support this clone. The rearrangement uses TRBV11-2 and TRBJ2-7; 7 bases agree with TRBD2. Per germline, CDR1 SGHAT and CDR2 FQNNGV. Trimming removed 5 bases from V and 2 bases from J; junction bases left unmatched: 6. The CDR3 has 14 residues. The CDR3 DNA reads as TGTGCCAGCAGCGACCGGGACTACACCTACGAGCAGTACTTC. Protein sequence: CASSDRDYTYEQYF.

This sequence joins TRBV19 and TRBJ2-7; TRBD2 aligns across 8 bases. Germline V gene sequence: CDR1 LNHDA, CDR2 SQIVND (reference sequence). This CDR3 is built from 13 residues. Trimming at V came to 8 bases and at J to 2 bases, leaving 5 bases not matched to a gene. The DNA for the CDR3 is TGTGCCAGTCGGGGGGGGGTTACCTACGAGCAGTACTTC. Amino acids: CASRGGVTYEQYF.

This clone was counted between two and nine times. The CDR3, as DNA: TGCGCCAGCAGTGACAGGGGATTAGTAGGGGAGCTGTTTTTT. As protein: CASSDRGLVGELFF. This chain connects TRBV10-2 to TRBJ2-2, with TRBD1 as a possible D gene (6 bases). The CDR3 sequence is 14 residues long. Germline CDR1 reads WSHSY; CDR2 reads SAAADI. V was shortened by 3 bases and J by 8 bases, with 13 bases between the two germline ends.

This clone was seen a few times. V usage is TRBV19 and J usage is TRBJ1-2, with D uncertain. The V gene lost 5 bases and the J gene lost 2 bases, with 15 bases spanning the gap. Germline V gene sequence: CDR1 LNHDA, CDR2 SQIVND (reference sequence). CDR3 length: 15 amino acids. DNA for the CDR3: TGTGCCAGTAGTCCAACACCGACAATAAACTATGGCTACACCTTC. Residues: CASSPTPTINYGYTF.

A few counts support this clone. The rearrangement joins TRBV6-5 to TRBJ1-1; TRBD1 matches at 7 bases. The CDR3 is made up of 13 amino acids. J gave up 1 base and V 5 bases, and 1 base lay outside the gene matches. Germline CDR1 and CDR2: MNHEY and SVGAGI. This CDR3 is CASSGTENTEAFF. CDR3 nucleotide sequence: TGTGCCAGCAGTGGGACAGAGAACACTGAAGCTTTCTTT.

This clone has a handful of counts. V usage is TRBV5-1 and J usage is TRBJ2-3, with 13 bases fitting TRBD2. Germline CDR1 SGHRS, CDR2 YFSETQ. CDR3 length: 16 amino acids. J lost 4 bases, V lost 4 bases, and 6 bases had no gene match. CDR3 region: CASSTGLAGDPDTQYF. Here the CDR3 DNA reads TGCGCCAGCAGCACTGGACTAGCGGGGGATCCAGATACGCAGTATTTT.

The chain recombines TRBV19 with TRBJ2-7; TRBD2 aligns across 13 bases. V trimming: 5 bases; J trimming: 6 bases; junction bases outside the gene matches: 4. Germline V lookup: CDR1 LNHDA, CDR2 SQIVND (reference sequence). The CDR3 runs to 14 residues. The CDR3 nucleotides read TGTGCCAGTAGTCTCGGACTAGCGGGGGCCGAGCAGTACTTC. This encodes CASSLGLAGAEQYF.

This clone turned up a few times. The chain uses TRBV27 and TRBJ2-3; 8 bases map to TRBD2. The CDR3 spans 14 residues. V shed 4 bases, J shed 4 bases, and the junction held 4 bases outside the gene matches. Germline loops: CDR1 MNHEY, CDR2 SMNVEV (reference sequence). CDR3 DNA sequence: TGTGCCAGCAGTTCACAGCGGGGGCCAGATACGCAGTATTTT. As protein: CASSSQRGPDTQYF.

In nucleotides, the CDR3 is TGTGCCAGCAGTGTTGGTCCCCCCCAGGGTTCCTACGAGCAGTACTTC. This codes for CASSVGPPQGSYEQYF. The chain employs TRBV2 and TRBJ2-7; D is possibly TRBD1 (5 bases). The germline V gene encodes CDR1 SNHLY and CDR2 FYNNEI. Trimming cost V 4 bases and J 1 base, with 17 bases left between them. CDR3 length: 16 residues.

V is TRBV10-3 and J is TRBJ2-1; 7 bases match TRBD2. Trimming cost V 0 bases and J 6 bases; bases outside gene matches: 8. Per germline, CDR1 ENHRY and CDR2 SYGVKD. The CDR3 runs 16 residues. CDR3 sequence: CAISESTGTTGNEQFF. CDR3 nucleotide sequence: TGTGCCATCAGTGAGTCTACCGGGACTACCGGCAATGAGCAGTTCTTC.

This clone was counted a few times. CDR3 sequence (DNA): TGCGCCAGCAGCCAAGTTTTCGGGGTCGGGGAGACCCAGTACTTC. This gives the protein CASSQVFGVGETQYF. The chain couples TRBV4-3 to TRBJ2-5; D possibly corresponds to TRBD2 (5 bases). The CDR3 extends over 15 amino acids. CDR1 and CDR2 (germline): LGHNA, YSLEER. Trimming left V 1 base short and J 5 bases short, with 14 bases between.

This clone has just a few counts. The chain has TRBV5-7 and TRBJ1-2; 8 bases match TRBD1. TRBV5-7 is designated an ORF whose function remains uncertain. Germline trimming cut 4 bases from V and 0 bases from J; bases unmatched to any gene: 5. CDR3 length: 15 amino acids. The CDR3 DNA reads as TGTGCCAGCAGCGGCAGGGGGCGAGCTAACTATGGCTACACCTTC. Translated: CASSGRGRANYGYTF.

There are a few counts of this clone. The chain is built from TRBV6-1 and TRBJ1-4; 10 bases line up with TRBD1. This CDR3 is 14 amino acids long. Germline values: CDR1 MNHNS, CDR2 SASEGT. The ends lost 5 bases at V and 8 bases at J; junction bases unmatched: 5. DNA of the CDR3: TGTGCCAGCAGTAGGGACAGGGGAGAAGAAAAACTGTTTTTT. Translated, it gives CASSRDRGEEKLFF.